Sequencing of this T cell receptor beta chain was carried out in a study of cytomegalovirus exposure and HLA in healthy donors. Across the whole study: From donors who were HLA-typed, an early data release held 65 million to 85 million unique TCRs.

The PCR was carried out with 60 Vbeta primers and 13 Jbeta primers. Method: immunoSEQ multiplex PCR; TCRdb's copy keeps in-frame clones and lacks some. The table has about 140,000 clones, roughly 70% seen once; the top ten hold 4.2%. A remark on this clone: Within the sample, other DNA sequences also encode this same CDR3.

The CDR3 is 14 residues long. With 6 bases clipped from V and 1 base from J, the junction kept 4 bases outside the gene matches. Germline CDR1 is MNHEY and CDR2 is SMNVEV (reference sequence). Sequencing was performed on PBMCs. The chain uses TRBV27 and TRBJ2-7; 9 nucleotides align to TRBD1. The sequence derives from a man aged 50 or older in good health and CMV-seropositive. CDR3: CASRRGQGSYEQYF. The CDR3 nucleotides read TGTGCCAGCAGGAGGGGACAGGGATCCTACGAGCAGTACTTC.